Below, 26 T cell receptor beta chains from the same sample are listed, as sequenced in a study of OX40 agonist ivuxolimab in advanced cancers. The table came from immunoSEQ multiplex PCR; TCRdb's copy has only in-frame clones and leaves some out. The sample has about 77,000 clones; more than 75% are singletons. Material: CD4+ or CD8+ T cells sorted from blood, obtained in a trial of the OX40 agonist ivuxolimab. The origin of the receptors is an adult with an advanced solid tumor such as melanoma, head and neck, liver or kidney cancer.

CDR3 residues: CASSLGESSTDTQYF. CDR3 in DNA: TGTGCCAGCAGCTTGGGGGAGTCTAGCACAGATACGCAGTATTTT. The V gene is TRBV7-3, the J gene TRBJ2-3; TRBD1 or TRBD2 may be the D gene (5 bases each). The CDR3 is 15 residues long. The V end was cut by 3 bases, the J end by 0 bases, with 10 bases between. Germline CDR1 reads SGHTA; CDR2 reads FQGTGA.

J is TRBJ2-7 and V is TRBV2; 9 bases line up with TRBD2. The germline V gene has CDR1 SNHLY and CDR2 FYNNEI. V was pared by 5 bases and J by 2 bases, with 10 bases of the junction left unmatched. The CDR3 loop spans 16 amino acids. The CDR3 nucleotides read TGTGCCAGCAGTTATTTTAGGACTAGCGCGACCTACGAGCAGTACTTC. Its translation: CASSYFRTSATYEQYF.

The genes are TRBV9 and TRBJ2-7; the match to TRBD1 covers 9 bases. Germline CDR1 is SGDLS and CDR2 is YYNGEE. This CDR3 region has 16 residues. V was pared by 0 bases and J by 5 bases, with 9 bases of the junction left unmatched. The CDR3 DNA sequence: TGTGCCAGCAGCGTAGGGGACAGGGATAACCTTGACGAGCAGTACTTC. Its protein product is CASSVGDRDNLDEQYF.

The rearrangement joins TRBV13 to TRBJ1-5; D uncertain. The V and J ends lost 3 bases and 2 bases respectively, with 11 bases between them. Germline CDR1 is PRHDT and CDR2 is FYEKMQ (reference sequence). The CDR3 has 15 residues. The chain's CDR3 is CASSFGGGGNQPQHF. As DNA, the CDR3 is TGTGCCAGCAGCTTCGGCGGTGGTGGCAATCAGCCCCAGCATTTT.

This sequence joins TRBV7-6 and TRBJ2-2; D perhaps matches TRBD2 (7 bases). Trimming left V 6 bases short and J 7 bases short, with 12 bases between. The CDR3 runs 13 residues. Germline assignment: CDR1 SGHVS and CDR2 FNYEAQ. The CDR3 DNA reads TGTGCCAGCAGTATGGGGGGGCACGGGGAGCTGTTTTTT. Its translation: CASSMGGHGELFF.

The chain employs TRBV30 and TRBJ2-7; TRBD1 matches at 8 bases. The CDR3 length is 12 residues. Germline V lookup: CDR1 GTSNPN, CDR2 SVGIG (reference sequence). The junction had 5 bases not matched to a gene; V was cut back by 8 bases and J by 2 bases. The CDR3, as DNA: TGTGCCCTACGACAGGGGACCTACGAGCAGTACTTC. This codes for CALRQGTYEQYF.

V and J are TRBV14 and TRBJ1-3; D is unclear. This CDR3 has 14 amino acids. V dropped 5 bases and J dropped 0 bases, with 8 bases sitting between them. Looked up from germline, CDR1 is SGHDN and CDR2 is FVKESK. As DNA, the CDR3 is TGTGCCAGCAGCATTGGTAACTCTGGAAACACCATATATTTT. Its protein is CASSIGNSGNTIYF. The variable domain in full, with the rest retrieved from reference TRBV14 and TRBJ1-3, is EAGVTQFPSHSVIEKGQTVTLRCDPISGHDNLYWYRRVMGKEIKFLLHFVKESKQDESGMPNNRFLAERTGGTYSTLKVQPAELEDSGVYFCASSIGNSGNTIYFGEGSWLTVV.

The rearrangement links TRBV5-4 to TRBJ2-7, with D unresolved. Deletions cut 0 bases from V and 3 bases from J, with 1 base between. This CDR3 region has 11 residues. Germline V lookup: CDR1 SGHNT, CDR2 YYREEE (reference sequence). The CDR3 sequence: CASSLDYEQYF. CDR3 DNA sequence: TGTGCCAGCAGCTTGGACTACGAGCAGTACTTC.

This clone was detected once. V is TRBV5-6 and J is TRBJ2-1; 9 bases are a match to TRBD2. CDR1 is SGHDT, CDR2 YYEEEE, per germline. CDR3 size: 14 residues. J lost 6 bases, V lost 8 bases, and 9 bases had no gene match. CDR3 DNA: TGTGCCAGTTCGCGGGGGGGCGATGGCAATGAGCAGTTCTTC. Its protein is CASSRGGDGNEQFF.

The rearrangement links TRBV2 to TRBJ2-7; 8 bases match TRBD1. J lost 0 bases, V lost 11 bases, and 3 bases had no gene match. CDR3 size: 12 residues. Germline V CDR1 and CDR2: SNHLY, FYNNEI. CDR3 nucleotide sequence: TGTGCCGGCGACAGGGGCTCCTACGAGCAGTACTTC. It translates to CAGDRGSYEQYF.

The J gene is TRBJ1-2, the V gene TRBV5-6, with a weak D call TRBD1 (5 bases). Germline-derived CDR1 and CDR2 are SGHDT and YYEEEE. The CDR3 runs 15 residues. The V end was cut by 0 bases, the J end by 8 bases, with 17 bases between. CDR3 bases: TGTGCCAGCAGCTTGGGGCCCGGAGGGGCAGGAGGCTACACCTTC. Translation: CASSLGPGGAGGYTF.

This clone was counted between two and nine times. The gene calls are TRBV9 and TRBJ2-2, with D perhaps matching TRBD2 (6 bases). CDR3 length: 15 residues. Germline CDR1 is SGDLS and CDR2 is YYNGEE. V lost 3 bases and J lost 5, with 14 bases in between. The CDR3: CASSAGLPGTGELFF. Written as DNA, the CDR3 is TGTGCCAGCAGCGCGGGACTCCCGGGGACCGGGGAGCTGTTTTTT. The complete variable domain, with remaining parts taken from reference TRBV9 and TRBJ2-2, reads DSGVTQTPKHLITATGQRVTLRCSPRSGDLSVYWYQQSLDQGLQFLIQYYNGEERAKGNILERFSAQQFPDLHSELNLSSLELGDSALYFCASSAGLPGTGELFFGEGSRLTVL.

The chain has TRBV27 and TRBJ2-3, with a possible D match to TRBD2 (6 bases). This CDR3 is 16 amino acids long. Trimming stripped 7 bases from V and 0 bases from J, with 17 bases between. Looked up from germline, CDR1 is MNHEY and CDR2 is SMNVEV (reference sequence). The DNA of the CDR3 is TGTGCCAGCAAAGCTCTAGCGTCTACTAGCACAGATACGCAGTATTTT. Protein: CASKALASTSTDTQYF.

V is TRBV30 and J is TRBJ2-7, with 7 bases fitting TRBD1. The germline CDR1 and CDR2 sequences are GTSNPN and SVGIG (reference sequence). The J segment lost 6 bases and the V segment lost 3 bases, leaving 8 bases of the junction unmatched. The CDR3 is 13 amino acids. The CDR3 protein is CAWSATSGGEQYF. The DNA of the CDR3 is TGTGCCTGGAGCGCTACGTCAGGGGGCGAGCAGTACTTC.

The rearrangement joins TRBV5-1 to TRBJ1-5, with 7 nucleotides matching TRBD1. V lost 3 bases, J lost 3 bases, and 3 bases stayed unmatched. CDR3 length: 14 amino acids. Per the germline V gene, CDR1 is SGHRS and CDR2 is YFSETQ. DNA of the CDR3: TGCGCCAGCAGCTCCGGACAGGACAATCAGCCCCAGCATTTT. Protein: CASSSGQDNQPQHF.

V usage is TRBV30 and J usage is TRBJ1-5; 7 nucleotides align to TRBD1. Trimming cost V 3 bases and J 6 bases; bases outside gene matches: 11. Germline V lookup: CDR1 GTSNPN, CDR2 SVGIG (reference sequence). CDR3 length equals 15 residues. The CDR3 spells CAWSPSSRGGQPQHF. The CDR3 nucleotides are TGTGCCTGGAGCCCCTCGAGCAGGGGGGGTCAGCCCCAGCATTTT. Full variable domain (outside the CDR3, taken from reference TRBV30 and TRBJ1-5): SQTIHQWPATLVQPVGSPLSLECTVEGTSNPNLYWYRQAAGRGLQLLFYSVGIGQISSEVPQNLSASRPQDRQFILSSKKLLLSDSGFYLCAWSPSSRGGQPQHFGDGTRLSIL.

V usage is TRBV7-2 and J usage is TRBJ2-6, with no clear D. Trimming left V 11 bases short and J 2 bases short, with 10 bases between. Germline CDR1 is SGHTA and CDR2 is FQGNSA. The CDR3 extends over 13 amino acids. In nucleotides, the CDR3 is TGTGCCGACGCGGTAGCTGGGGCCAACGTCCTGACTTTC. Residues: CADAVAGANVLTF.

This clone was seen just once. The chain employs TRBV14 and TRBJ2-7; a possible D gene is TRBD1 (7 bases). Germline V gives CDR1 SGHDN, CDR2 FVKESK. This CDR3 region has 14 residues. The V gene lost 3 bases and the J gene lost 2 bases, with 11 bases spanning the gap. CDR3 bases: TGTGCCAGCAGCCAGCGGAGGGGGCCCTACGAGCAGTACTTC. It specifies CASSQRRGPYEQYF.

V gene TRBV4-1 combines with J gene TRBJ1-1; D gene unclear. The CDR3 length is 18 residues. The V end lost 2 bases, the J end lost 5 bases, and 24 bases lay between the germline ends. Germline loops: CDR1 MGHRA, CDR2 YSYEKL. The CDR3 is CASSQTVWIGFRKTEAFF. The CDR3, as DNA: TGCGCCAGCAGCCAAACCGTGTGGATTGGGTTTCGTAAAACTGAAGCTTTCTTT.

J is TRBJ2-7 and V is TRBV7-9; a weak D match, TRBD1 (5 bases). Germline-derived CDR1 and CDR2 are SEHNR and FQNEAQ (reference sequence). V was shortened by 3 bases and J by 4 bases, with 10 bases between the two germline ends. The CDR3 spans 13 residues. CDR3 nucleotides: TGTGCCAGCAGCTTTTCCAGGGATTACGAGCAGTACTTC. It yields the protein CASSFSRDYEQYF.

The gene calls are TRBV11-3 and TRBJ2-7; D uncertain. The CDR3 has 14 residues. The germline V gene encodes CDR1 SGHNT and CDR2 YENEEA. Trimming left V 4 bases short and J 0 bases short, with 10 bases between. DNA of the CDR3: TGTGCCAGCAGCTCCTCCTCCCGCTCCTACGAGCAGTACTTC. Translated: CASSSSSRSYEQYF.

V and J are TRBV30 and TRBJ1-1; unclear D gene. CDR3 length equals 11 residues. Germline V gene lookup returns CDR1 GTSNPN and CDR2 SVGIG (reference sequence). With 8 bases removed from V and 4 bases from J, the gap between germline ends came to 11 bases. The CDR3 nucleotides read TGTGCCGGGATGGGTTCCACTGAAGCTTTCTTT. Residues: CAGMGSTEAFF.

A few counts support this clone. Here the CDR3 DNA reads TGTGCCAGCAGTGAACACACTAATCAGCCCCAGCATTTT. This gives the protein CASSEHTNQPQHF. The J gene is TRBJ1-5, the V gene TRBV6-1, with D unclear. CDR1 MNHNS and CDR2 SASEGT come from the germline V gene. The CDR3 consists of 13 residues. The V end was cut by 2 bases, the J end by 4 bases, with 6 bases between.

A word on this clone: Other DNA sequences in this specimen translate into the identical CDR3. The chain links TRBV12-5 to TRBJ1-1; 10 bases map to TRBD1. This CDR3 is built from 12 residues. Germline trimming cut 5 bases from V and 13 bases from J; bases unmatched to any gene: 7. Germline V gene data show CDR1 as LGHNT and CDR2 as FRNRAP. The CDR3 loop reads CASGRGQGVVFF. The CDR3 DNA reads as TGTGCTAGTGGTCGCGGACAGGGGGTGGTTTTCTTT.

The chain combines TRBV11-2 with TRBJ2-7; 10 nucleotides align to TRBD1. With 1 base clipped from V and 9 bases from J, the junction kept 6 bases outside the gene matches. CDR1 and CDR2 from the germline V gene are SGHAT and FQNNGV. This CDR3 has 14 amino acids. The CDR3 loop is CASSLGGQGLGQYF. The CDR3 nucleotides read TGTGCCAGCAGCTTAGGGGGACAGGGGTTGGGGCAGTACTTC.

The rearrangement links TRBV15 to TRBJ1-1; D may be TRBD1 (5 bases). CDR1 and CDR2 (germline): LNHNV, YYDKDF (reference sequence). Deletions cut 2 bases from V and 1 base from J, with 5 bases between. The CDR3 has 13 residues. The CDR3 spells CATSRQGNTEAFF. In nucleotides, the CDR3 is TGTGCCACCAGCAGACAGGGGAACACTGAAGCTTTCTTT.